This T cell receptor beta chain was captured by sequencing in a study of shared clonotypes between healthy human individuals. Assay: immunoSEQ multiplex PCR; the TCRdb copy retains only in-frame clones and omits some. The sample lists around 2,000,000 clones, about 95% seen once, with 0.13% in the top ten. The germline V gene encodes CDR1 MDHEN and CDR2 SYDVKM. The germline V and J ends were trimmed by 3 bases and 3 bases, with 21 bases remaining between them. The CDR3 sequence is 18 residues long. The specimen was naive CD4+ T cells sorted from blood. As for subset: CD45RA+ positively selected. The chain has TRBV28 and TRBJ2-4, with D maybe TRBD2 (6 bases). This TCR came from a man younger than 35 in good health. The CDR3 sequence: CASSFRLAPELGKNIQYF. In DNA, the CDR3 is TGTGCCAGCAGTTTCAGGCTAGCGCCTGAGCTAGGCAAAAACATTCAGTACTTC.